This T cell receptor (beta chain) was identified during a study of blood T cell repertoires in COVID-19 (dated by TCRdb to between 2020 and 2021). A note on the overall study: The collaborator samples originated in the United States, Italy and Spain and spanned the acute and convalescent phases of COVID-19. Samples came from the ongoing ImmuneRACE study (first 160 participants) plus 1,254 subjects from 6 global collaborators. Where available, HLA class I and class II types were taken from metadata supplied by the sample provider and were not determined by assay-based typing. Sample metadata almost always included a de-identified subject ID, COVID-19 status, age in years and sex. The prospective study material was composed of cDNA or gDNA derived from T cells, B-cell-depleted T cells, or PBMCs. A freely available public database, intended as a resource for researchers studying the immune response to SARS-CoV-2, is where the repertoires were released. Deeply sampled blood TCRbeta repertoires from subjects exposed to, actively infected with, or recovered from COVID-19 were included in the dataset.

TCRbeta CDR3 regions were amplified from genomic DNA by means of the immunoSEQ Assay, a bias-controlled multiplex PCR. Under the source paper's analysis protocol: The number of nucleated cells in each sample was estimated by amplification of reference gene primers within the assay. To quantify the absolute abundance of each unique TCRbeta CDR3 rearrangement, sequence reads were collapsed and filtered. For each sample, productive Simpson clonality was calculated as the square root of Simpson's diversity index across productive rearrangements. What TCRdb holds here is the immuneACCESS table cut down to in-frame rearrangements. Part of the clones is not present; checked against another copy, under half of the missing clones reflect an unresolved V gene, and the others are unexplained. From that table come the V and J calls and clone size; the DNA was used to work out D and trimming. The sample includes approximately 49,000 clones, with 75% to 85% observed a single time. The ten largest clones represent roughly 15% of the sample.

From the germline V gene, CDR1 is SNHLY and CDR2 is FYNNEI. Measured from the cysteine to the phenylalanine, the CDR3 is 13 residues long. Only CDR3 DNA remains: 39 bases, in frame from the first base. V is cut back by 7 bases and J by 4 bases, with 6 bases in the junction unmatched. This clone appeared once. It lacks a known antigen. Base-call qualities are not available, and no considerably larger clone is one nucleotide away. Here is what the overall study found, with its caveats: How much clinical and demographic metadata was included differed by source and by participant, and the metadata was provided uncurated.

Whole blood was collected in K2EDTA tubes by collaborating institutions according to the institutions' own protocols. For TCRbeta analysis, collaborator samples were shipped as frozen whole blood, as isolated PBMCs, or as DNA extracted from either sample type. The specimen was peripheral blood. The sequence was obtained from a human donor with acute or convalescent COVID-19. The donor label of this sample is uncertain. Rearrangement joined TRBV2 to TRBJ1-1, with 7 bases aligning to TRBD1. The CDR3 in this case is CASKQGRRTEAFF. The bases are TGTGCCAGCAAACAGGGGCGGCGCACTGAAGCTTTCTTT. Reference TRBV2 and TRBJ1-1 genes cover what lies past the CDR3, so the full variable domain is EPEVTQTPSHQVTQMGQEVILRCVPISNHLYFYWYRQILGQKVEFLVSFYNNEISEKSEIFDDQFSVERPDGSNFTLKIRSTKLEDSAMYFCASKQGRRTEAFFGQGTRLTVV.